The entry that follows covers one TCR beta chain sequence. Its antigen is as yet unknown. Sequence at one end of the junction differs from germline and may be a read error. CDR3 size: 17 residues. The V gene's germline CDR1 is SGDLS and CDR2 YYNGEE. The data stem from a study of T cells in Graves' hyperthyroidism and ophthalmopathy. RNA transcripts yielded amplified TCR beta CDR3 regions. First-round RT-PCR with HTBI primers amplified the TCR CDR3 region. MiXCR, applied by TCRdb to the multiplex PCR reads, yields one record per CDR3 protein. The data contain about 510,000 distinct CDR3 sequences, around 15% of them singletons. Diagnosis relied on clinical symptoms, serum thyroxine and TRAb, thyroid ultrasound and orbital computed tomography. Around 10 ml fresh peripheral blood yielded the PBMCs. Whole-study results and caveats: The model forecast ophthalmopathy, anticipating it by a median approximately 6.2 months before onset. Ophthalmopathy and stable hyperthyroidism were told apart by a 13 V-J model.

V and J are TRBV9 and TRBJ1-3; TRBD1 aligns across 8 bases. The sequenced sample consisted of blood. This receptor was obtained from a middle-aged woman with Graves' hyperthyroidism. The CDR3 bases are TGTGCCAGCAGCACCCAAGGTTTCAGGGGGCCTGGAAACACCATATACTTT. Translating gives CASSTQGFRGPGNTIYF.